Here is one T cell receptor beta chain with its context. This entry belongs to a study of shared T cell receptors in the human thymus. Germline CDR1 is MNHEY and CDR2 is SVGAGI. V gave up 0 bases and J gave up 6 bases, with 8 bases separating them. There are 13 residues in the CDR3. This table comes from immunoSEQ multiplex PCR, and its TCRdb copy is limited to in-frame clones, with some not included. Here the sample spans some 760,000 clones, approximately 85% being singletons. Another study also made use of these data, one on human thymus T cells. That publication notes: Thymus tissue for the work was resected from patients undergoing corrective heart surgery. What appeared biased in thymic and blood repertoires was the usage of V and J genes.

This chain joins TRBV6-5 and TRBJ1-2; D not certain. The receptor's source is a girl under two years old with a congenital heart defect. The sequencing sample was made of thymocytes. This CDR3 is CASSYSALNGYTF. The CDR3, as DNA: TGTGCCAGCAGTTACTCGGCATTAAATGGCTACACCTTC.